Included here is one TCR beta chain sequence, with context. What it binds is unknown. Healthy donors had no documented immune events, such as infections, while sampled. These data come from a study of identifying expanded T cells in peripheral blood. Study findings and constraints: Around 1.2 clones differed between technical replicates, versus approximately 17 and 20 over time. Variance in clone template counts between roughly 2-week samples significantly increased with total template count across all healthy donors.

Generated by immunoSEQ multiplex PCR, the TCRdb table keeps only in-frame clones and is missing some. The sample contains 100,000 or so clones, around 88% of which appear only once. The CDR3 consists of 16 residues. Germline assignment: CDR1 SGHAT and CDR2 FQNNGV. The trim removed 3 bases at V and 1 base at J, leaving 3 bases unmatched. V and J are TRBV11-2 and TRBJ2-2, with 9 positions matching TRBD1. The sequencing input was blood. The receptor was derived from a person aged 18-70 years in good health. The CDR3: CASSFWTGVNTGELFF. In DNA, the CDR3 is TGTGCCAGCAGCTTTTGGACAGGGGTGAACACCGGGGAGCTGTTTTTT.